This TCR beta chain emerged from a study of Graves' ophthalmopathy and Graves' hyperthyroidism. General study findings and limits: Most thyroid clonotypes with frequency above 0.001 were detected in blood too.

This clonotype was seen ten or more times. Its cognate antigen is unknown. Researchers took RNA transcripts and amplified TCR beta CDR3 regions from them. Amplification began with first-round RT-PCR using HTBI primers, then second-round multiplex PCR was performed. TCRdb re-analysed the multiplex PCR reads in MiXCR, keeping a single row per CDR3 protein. The sample lists about 370,000 distinct CDR3 sequences, about 17% occurring once. Exclusion covered patients with other autoimmune diseases or uncontrolled infections (as well as pregnancy or lactation). Reliance was placed on clinical symptoms, serum thyroxine, TRAb, thyroid ultrasound and orbital computed tomography for diagnosis. PBMCs originated in roughly 9.3 ml of fresh peripheral blood. Trimming stripped 3 bases from V and 9 bases from J, with 18 bases between. This CDR3 region has 13 residues. The germline V gene encodes CDR1 SQVTM and CDR2 ANQGSEA.

This chain joins TRBV29-1 and TRBJ2-7, with TRBD2 as a possible D gene (5 bases). This receptor was taken from an adult woman with stable Graves' hyperthyroidism. The sample taken for sequencing was peripheral blood. CDR3 region: CSVEFRGAKRQYF. The CDR3 nucleotides read TGCAGCGTTGAGTTTCGGGGAGCAAAAAGGCAGTACTTC.